This T cell receptor beta chain was recovered during a study of PD-1 blockade in classical Hodgkin lymphoma. Whole-study results and caveats: Repertoires differed for reasons still undefined, possibly disease activity or prior therapy.

Each patient experienced a relapse that followed autologous stem cell transplantation, and brentuximab vedotin exposure varied. V dropped 1 base and J dropped 0; count of bases not matched to a gene: 3. CDR1 and CDR2 (germline): LNHDA, SQIVND (reference sequence). The CDR3 consists of 16 residues. Produced via immunoSEQ multiplex PCR; TCRdb's table is partial and in-frame only. The data show roughly 40,000 clones, with 87% seen just once and around 9% held by the top ten. On this clone: Its antigen is as yet unknown.

The clonotype comes from a human donor with classical Hodgkin lymphoma. The source was peripheral blood mononuclear cells (PBMCs), collected at baseline. The chain uses TRBV19 and TRBJ2-5; 9 positions match TRBD2. CDR3 loop: CASSIGLAGNQETQYF. The CDR3 region has the DNA TGTGCCAGTAGTATAGGCCTAGCGGGAAACCAAGAGACCCAGTACTTC.